The 2 T cell receptor beta chains below all came from one sample that was sequenced in a study of T cells in Graves' hyperthyroidism and ophthalmopathy. Amplification of TCR beta CDR3 regions was performed using RNA transcripts as template. When the TCR CDR3 underwent first-round RT-PCR, the HTBI primer set was used. A single record per CDR3 protein comes from TCRdb applying MiXCR to the multiplex PCR reads. This sample has approximately 710,000 distinct CDR3 sequences, with around a sixth found just once. The sequenced material came from blood. All receptors come from a man aged 45 to 65 with Graves' hyperthyroidism.

This clonotype was seen repeatedly, ten times or more. The gene calls are TRBV12-3 or TRBV12-4 and TRBJ2-3; D tentatively reads TRBD1 or TRBD2 (5 bases each). V was trimmed by 2 bases and J by 2 bases, leaving 14 bases between them. The CDR3 loop spans 16 amino acids. In DNA, the CDR3 is TGTGCCAGCAGTTTAAGGGGAGCCCATTTCACAGATACGCAGTATTTT. Its protein product is CASSLRGAHFTDTQYF.

The chain couples TRBV7-3 to TRBJ1-1; D is unclear. There are 15 residues in the CDR3. V gave up 5 bases and J gave up 4 bases, with 17 bases separating them. The germline V gene has CDR1 SGHTA and CDR2 FQGTGA. This CDR3 reads CASSPRGIPGTEAFF. Written as DNA, the CDR3 is TGTGCCAGCAGCCCTCGAGGGATTCCAGGCACTGAAGCTTTCTTT.